This T cell receptor (beta chain) is drawn from a study of cytomegalovirus exposure and HLA in healthy donors. Study overall: Researchers previously reported finding about 110 million unique TCR beta sequences from roughly 180 million T cells. Study-level points and caveats: Analyses of presence/absence relied on an assumption of roughly uniform sequencing depth across donors.

The V end lost 3 bases, the J end lost 8 bases, and 6 bases lay between the germline ends. The germline CDR1 and CDR2 sequences are MNHEY and SMNVEV (reference sequence). The CDR3 is made up of 11 amino acids. PCR amplification relied on 60 Vbeta primers (plus 13 Jbeta primers). In the authors' methods: There were tens of millions of unique TCR beta chains by a later count, and 8.5 million to 14 million of them were shared. The repertoire was sequenced with immunoSEQ multiplex PCR; TCRdb's copy has only in-frame clones and lacks some. That table supplies the V and J calls and clone size; D and trimming were determined from the DNA. The sample features just under 60,000 clones, with approximately 4.3% in its top ten. With regard to this clone: What it recognizes is unknown.

The chain employs TRBV27 and TRBJ2-3; D gene ambiguous. Material for sequencing was PBMCs. The clonotype comes from a male donor in good health and CMV-seronegative. The CDR3 DNA reads as TGTGCCAGCAGTTTTGCGGCTACGCAGTATTTT. Its translation: CASSFAATQYF.